The 15 T cell receptor beta chains below all came from one sample that was sequenced in a study of blood T cell repertoires in COVID-19. Only in-frame clones appear in the TCRdb table, and some are missing; sequencing was by immunoSEQ multiplex PCR. In the table there are some 40,000 clones, about four fifths of which are singletons. Source material: peripheral blood. Receptors were obtained from a man aged 50 to 60 with active or convalescent COVID-19.

The genes are TRBV6-1 and TRBJ2-3; 14 bases line up with TRBD2. V dropped 3 bases and J dropped 5; count of bases not matched to a gene: 4. The CDR3 consists of 16 residues. The V gene's germline CDR1 is MNHNS and CDR2 SASEGT. The CDR3 bases are TGTGCCAGCAGTGACACCGGGACTAGCGGGGGAGATACGCAGTATTTT. Translated, it gives CASSDTGTSGGDTQYF.

V and J are TRBV12-3 or TRBV12-4 and TRBJ2-1, with a tentative D call TRBD2 (6 bases). The CDR3 is made up of 12 amino acids. Trimming left V 4 bases short and J 7 bases short, with 8 bases between. In DNA form, the CDR3 reads TGTGCCAGCAGTTCGGACTATAATGAGCAGTTCTTC. It codes for CASSSDYNEQFF.

J is TRBJ2-3 and V is TRBV6-1; 7 bases are a match to TRBD2. V shed 4 bases and J 6 bases; nucleotides not matched to a gene: 22. The CDR3 loop spans 19 amino acids. CDR1 MNHNS and CDR2 SASEGT come from the germline V gene. The chain's CDR3 is CASSAPESGGGPPIDTQYF. The CDR3 DNA is TGTGCCAGCAGTGCCCCAGAATCGGGCGGGGGACCCCCCATTGATACGCAGTATTTT.

V is TRBV5-1 and J is TRBJ1-2; TRBD1 matches 8 bases. Losses at the gene ends were 0 bases for V and 4 bases for J; bases not matched to a gene: 14. This CDR3 has 18 residues. The germline CDR1 and CDR2 sequences are SGHRS and YFSETQ. The CDR3 spells CASSLDSGTGARGYGYTF. The CDR3 DNA sequence: TGCGCCAGCAGCTTGGATTCCGGGACAGGAGCCAGAGGCTATGGCTACACCTTC.

The CDR3 bases are TGTGCCAGCAGCCAACAGGGGGAGCAGTACTTC. Amino acid sequence: CASSQQGEQYF. The J gene is TRBJ2-7, the V gene TRBV3-1 (or the pseudogene TRBV3-2); perhaps TRBD1 as D (6 bases). V was cut by 2 bases and J by 7 bases, with 6 bases left in between. The CDR3 totals 11 residues. Germline lookup yields CDR1 LGHDT and CDR2 YNNKEL (reference sequence).

This clone was picked up one time. J is TRBJ2-7 and V is TRBV5-1; D not resolved. Trimming pared 1 base from V and 4 bases from J, leaving 12 bases between. Per the germline V gene, CDR1 is SGHRS and CDR2 is YFSETQ. The CDR3 has 14 amino acids. CDR3 bases: TGCGCCAGCAGCTTGAACGAGGCTGTGTACGAGCAGTACTTC. Translated, it gives CASSLNEAVYEQYF.

The chain has TRBV6-6 and TRBJ2-7; 9 bases are shared with TRBD2. This CDR3 has 15 amino acids. Germline V gene lookup returns CDR1 MNHNY and CDR2 SVGAGI (reference sequence). J lost 0 bases, V lost 6 bases, and 6 bases had no gene match. CDR3 DNA sequence: TGTGCCAGCAGCCCCACTAGCGGGTCCTCCTACGAGCAGTACTTC. This gives the protein CASSPTSGSSYEQYF.

This clone was detected once. The V and J genes are TRBV4-2 and TRBJ2-7; the D gene is possibly TRBD1 (6 bases). CDR3 length: 14 amino acids. Trimming shortened V by 4 bases and J by 0 bases, and 10 bases separated the two germline ends. Looked up from germline, CDR1 is LGHNA and CDR2 is YNFKEQ. CDR3 protein: CASSPGQNSYEQYF. Here the CDR3 DNA reads TGTGCCAGCAGCCCCGGACAGAACTCCTACGAGCAGTACTTC.

The chain carries TRBV9 and TRBJ1-1; D is unclear. V was trimmed by 3 bases and J by 1 base, leaving 10 bases between them. This CDR3 has 14 residues. Germline values: CDR1 SGDLS, CDR2 YYNGEE. The CDR3 is CASSGSEGNTEAFF. The CDR3 coding sequence is TGTGCCAGCAGCGGGTCTGAGGGGAACACTGAAGCTTTCTTT.

The CDR3 loop is CASSPPTGEHGYTF. DNA for the CDR3: TGTGCCAGCAGTCCCCCGACGGGGGAACATGGCTACACCTTC. The chain combines TRBV6-1 with TRBJ1-2, with D possibly TRBD1 on 5 matching bases. The CDR3 has 14 amino acids. Between the trimmed V and J ends, which lost 5 bases and 6 bases, there was a span of 16 bases. Germline lookup yields CDR1 MNHNS and CDR2 SASEGT.

To note about this clone: The identical CDR3 is also encoded by other nucleotide sequences in the sample. V and J are TRBV11-2 and TRBJ2-7; 8 bases are shared with TRBD1. Germline V gene sequence: CDR1 SGHAT, CDR2 FQNNGV. The CDR3 runs 14 residues. V gave up 1 base and J gave up 3 bases; unmatched junction bases: 2. CDR3 loop: CASSLGTGLYEQYF. The CDR3 bases are TGTGCCAGCAGCTTAGGGACAGGGCTCTACGAGCAGTACTTC.

This chain uses TRBV6-6 with TRBJ2-6; no definite D call. The CDR3 has 18 amino acids. Germline V CDR1 and CDR2: MNHNY, SVGAGI (reference sequence). Deletions cut 5 bases from V and 3 bases from J, with 20 bases between. CDR3: CASSLMTGSSVGANVLTF. Here the CDR3 DNA reads TGTGCCAGCAGTCTCATGACGGGTTCCTCCGTTGGGGCCAACGTCCTGACTTTC.

V gene TRBV15 combines with J gene TRBJ1-5; 8 nucleotides match TRBD1. V lost 5 bases and J lost 5; bases outside the gene matches: 5. Per the germline V gene, CDR1 is LNHNV and CDR2 is YYDKDF (reference sequence). This CDR3 comprises 14 residues. The CDR3 protein is CATSGTGPHQPQHF. In DNA, the CDR3 is TGTGCCACCAGCGGGACAGGCCCGCATCAGCCCCAGCATTTT.

In its sample, this clone was seen once. The chain has TRBV4-1 and TRBJ1-2, with TRBD1 matching 7 bases. V shed 0 bases, J shed 4 bases, and the junction held 2 bases outside the gene matches. Germline CDR1 is MGHRA and CDR2 is YSYEKL. This CDR3 contains 14 residues. This chain's CDR3 is CASSQDTGVYGYTF. In nucleotides, the CDR3 is TGCGCCAGCAGCCAAGATACAGGGGTCTATGGCTACACCTTC.

The gene calls are TRBV12-3 or TRBV12-4 and TRBJ1-2, with a possible D match to TRBD1 (6 bases). The CDR3 has 13 residues. Trimming pared 3 bases from V and 2 bases from J, leaving 7 bases between. The chain's CDR3 is CASSFQGNYGYTF. CDR3 DNA sequence: TGTGCCAGCAGTTTTCAGGGGAACTATGGCTACACCTTC.